Shown below are 30 T cell receptor beta chains from a single sample sequenced in a study of response to subunit inactivated influenza vaccine. TCRdb fed the RT-PCR reads into MiXCR, producing one record per CDR3 protein. The sample has some 500,000 distinct CDR3 sequences, 25% seen once. This specimen was CD4+ T cells sorted from PBMCs, taken more than 4 days after vaccination. These receptors were collected from a man aged 50 to 60 who received an inactivated influenza vaccine.

The chain recombines TRBV25-1 with TRBJ1-5; TRBD1 might be the D (6 bases). The V end lost 2 bases, the J end lost 9 bases, and 14 bases lay between the germline ends. This CDR3 spans 14 amino acids. Germline assignment: CDR1 MGHDK and CDR2 SYGVNS. CDR3 sequence (DNA): TGTGCCAGCAGTGAAACGGGGGCTTGGACGCCCCAGCATTTT. Protein: CASSETGAWTPQHF.

This clonotype has only one observation. The chain has TRBV20-1 and TRBJ2-4; 10 bases line up with TRBD2. CDR1 and CDR2 (germline): DFQATT, SNEGSKA (reference sequence). Trimming at V came to 0 bases and at J to 6 bases, leaving 8 bases not matched to a gene. This CDR3 spans 16 amino acids. The CDR3 spells CSARDRKREGRNIQYF. The CDR3 nucleotides read TGCAGTGCTAGAGATAGGAAGCGGGAGGGCCGAAACATTCAGTACTTC.

The chain employs TRBV7-9 and TRBJ2-1, with 9 nucleotides matching TRBD2. Germline V CDR1 and CDR2: SEHNR, FQNEAQ (reference sequence). The J segment lost 6 bases and the V segment lost 5 bases, leaving 8 bases of the junction unmatched. This CDR3 region has 15 residues. The CDR3 nucleotides are TGTGCCAGCAGCCAATCCCTAGCGGGGACCAATGAGCAGTTCTTC. Its protein product is CASSQSLAGTNEQFF.

This clonotype was observed a few times. The chain combines TRBV11-2 with TRBJ2-1, with TRBD1 matching over 8 bases. CDR3 length: 18 amino acids. J was trimmed by 7 bases and V by 1 base; bases with no gene match: 15. Germline V CDR1 and CDR2: SGHAT, FQNNGV. This CDR3 reads CASSLGIGQGASFNEQFF. The DNA of the CDR3 is TGTGCCAGCAGCTTAGGAATAGGGCAGGGGGCGTCTTTTAATGAGCAGTTCTTC.

The J gene is TRBJ1-1, the V gene TRBV6-6; no clear D gene. The V gene lost 11 bases and the J gene lost 1 base, with 11 bases spanning the gap. The CDR3 has 12 residues. CDR1 MNHNY and CDR2 SVGAGI come from the germline V gene (reference sequence). The CDR3 is CAERGGNTEAFF. For the CDR3, the DNA is TGTGCCGAACGGGGAGGGAACACTGAAGCTTTCTTT.

The J gene is TRBJ2-1, the V gene TRBV24-1; TRBD1 matches at 11 bases. The CDR3 covers 20 residues. Per germline, CDR1 KGHDR and CDR2 SFDVKD. V was pared by 7 bases and J by 2 bases, with 18 bases of the junction left unmatched. DNA of the CDR3: TGTGCCACCAGCGCCCGGACAGGGGGCTTCTGGGCTAGCCCCTACAATGAGCAGTTCTTC. Protein sequence: CATSARTGGFWASPYNEQFF.

This clonotype was seen more than once but under ten times. This chain's CDR3 is CSARLTQGAGEQYF. The CDR3 DNA reads TGCAGTGCTAGATTAACGCAGGGGGCGGGCGAGCAGTACTTC. This chain links TRBV20-1 with TRBJ2-7, with 8 bases aligning to TRBD1. From germline, CDR1 is DFQATT and CDR2 SNEGSKA (reference sequence). This CDR3 comprises 14 residues. The V gene end was trimmed by 2 bases and the J gene end by 6 bases; junction bases not matched to a gene: 9.

This clonotype came up a few times. As DNA, the CDR3 is TGCGCCAGCAGCCCAACAGGGACAGGGTTCGAGACCCAGTACTTC. It is translated as CASSPTGTGFETQYF. The chain uses TRBV5-1 and TRBJ2-5; 9 nucleotides match TRBD1. Germline assignment: CDR1 SGHRS and CDR2 YFSETQ. This CDR3 has 15 amino acids. The ends lost 4 bases at V and 5 bases at J; junction bases unmatched: 9.

J is TRBJ1-5 and V is TRBV20-1; perhaps TRBD1 as D (5 bases). The germline V gene encodes CDR1 DFQATT and CDR2 SNEGSKA (reference sequence). V was clipped by 0 bases and J by 2 bases, with 11 bases between them. This CDR3 has 15 residues. CDR3 sequence reads: CSAREGALGNQPQHF. DNA for the CDR3: TGCAGTGCTAGAGAAGGGGCGCTTGGCAATCAGCCCCAGCATTTT.

This CDR3 is CASSGGTSDYEQYF. The DNA for the CDR3 is TGCGCCAGCAGCGGCGGGACTAGCGACTACGAGCAGTACTTC. The rearrangement joins TRBV5-1 to TRBJ2-7; TRBD2 matches 10 bases. V lost 4 bases to trimming and J lost 3 bases; unmatched junction nucleotides: 4. From germline, CDR1 is SGHRS and CDR2 YFSETQ. This CDR3 contains 14 residues. Drawing the rest from reference TRBV5-1 and TRBJ2-7, the complete variable domain is KAGVTQTPRYLIKTRGQQVTLSCSPISGHRSVSWYQQTPGQGLQFLFEYFSETQRNKGNFPGRFSGRQFSNSRSEMNVSTLELGDSALYLCASSGGTSDYEQYFGPGTRLTVT.

In this sample, this clonotype turned up a few times. CDR3 sequence reads: CASSPGVDTQYF. The CDR3 nucleotides read TGTGCCAGCAGCCCCGGGGTAGATACGCAGTATTTT. The rearrangement uses TRBV7-9 and TRBJ2-3; tentative D call: TRBD2 (5 bases). V lost 5 bases to trimming and J lost 5 bases, with 8 bases between them. The CDR3 is 12 residues long. CDR1 is SEHNR, CDR2 FQNEAQ, per germline (reference sequence).

The chain carries TRBV4-3 and TRBJ1-6, with D possibly TRBD1 on 5 matching bases. This CDR3 spans 14 amino acids. The V end lost 0 bases, the J end lost 14 bases, and 14 bases lay between the germline ends. The germline CDR1 and CDR2 sequences are LGHNA and YSLEER. The CDR3 region has the DNA TGCGCCAGCAGCCAAGATCGAGGGGCGTGGGCCCTCCACTTT. Its protein is CASSQDRGAWALHF.

The genes are TRBV6-5 and TRBJ2-4; a possible D gene is TRBD2 (7 bases). This CDR3 region has 19 residues. The V end lost 0 bases, the J end lost 1 base, and 19 bases lay between the germline ends. Germline assignment: CDR1 MNHEY and CDR2 SVGAGI. The CDR3 DNA follows: TGTGCCAGCAGTTACTCTTTTTCGGGGGGCAGGATGGCCAAAAACATTCAGTACTTC. Its protein is CASSYSFSGGRMAKNIQYF.

This clonotype was seen a few times. This chain connects TRBV20-1 to TRBJ2-5, with a possible D match to TRBD1 (6 bases). V was clipped by 3 bases and J by 2 bases, with 16 bases between them. Germline values: CDR1 DFQATT, CDR2 SNEGSKA (reference sequence). The CDR3 totals 15 residues. In DNA, the CDR3 is TGCAGTGCTAGTGGGGCTGAGGGGACACAAGAGACCCAGTACTTC. It is translated as CSASGAEGTQETQYF.

The J gene is TRBJ2-7, the V gene TRBV7-2; 11 bases are a match to TRBD2. This CDR3 comprises 17 residues. V was pared by 3 bases and J by 0 bases, with 7 bases of the junction left unmatched. Germline lookup yields CDR1 SGHTA and CDR2 FQGNSA. Here the CDR3 reads CASSFLAGGSDSYEQYF. The CDR3 DNA is TGTGCCAGCAGCTTCCTAGCGGGAGGTAGTGACTCCTACGAGCAGTACTTC.

This clonotype was seen a handful of times. This chain links TRBV20-1 with TRBJ2-1; 10 bases map to TRBD1. In germline, CDR1 is DFQATT, CDR2 SNEGSKA (reference sequence). This CDR3 region has 14 residues. Trimming at V came to 1 base and at J to 6 bases, leaving 3 bases not matched to a gene. CDR3 in amino acids: CSARGGQGGNEQFF. The CDR3 nucleotides are TGCAGTGCTAGAGGTGGACAGGGGGGCAATGAGCAGTTCTTC.

This clonotype turned up a few times. The chain employs TRBV4-1 and TRBJ2-2; TRBD1 matches at 10 bases. There are 18 residues in the CDR3. With 4 bases clipped from V and 0 bases from J, the junction kept 8 bases outside the gene matches. Germline-derived CDR1 and CDR2 are MGHRA and YSYEKL. Written as DNA, the CDR3 is TGCGCCAGCAGCCCGAGCCCGGGACAGGGGACGAACACCGGGGAGCTGTTTTTT. Translated: CASSPSPGQGTNTGELFF.

The chain has TRBV20-1 and TRBJ1-3; D remains unclear. Germline lookup yields CDR1 DFQATT and CDR2 SNEGSKA (reference sequence). V was pared by 5 bases and J by 0 bases, with 11 bases between. The CDR3 is 14 amino acids. CDR3 DNA sequence: TGCAGTGCTCCGTTTCCCAGCTCTGGAAACACCATATATTTT. This translates into CSAPFPSSGNTIYF.

The J gene is TRBJ2-7, the V gene TRBV20-1; 7 positions match TRBD2. The germline V gene has CDR1 DFQATT and CDR2 SNEGSKA (reference sequence). There are 14 residues in the CDR3. V lost 4 bases to trimming and J lost 4 bases; unmatched junction nucleotides: 10. The CDR3 loop reads CSAMIAGGFYEQYF. CDR3 nucleotides: TGCAGTGCTATGATAGCGGGTGGTTTTTACGAGCAGTACTTC.

The chain links TRBV28 to TRBJ2-7, with 9 bases identical to TRBD2. J lost 0 bases, V lost 6 bases, and 6 bases had no gene match. Germline lookup yields CDR1 MDHEN and CDR2 SYDVKM. The CDR3 is made up of 15 amino acids. This CDR3 is CASRPPSGISYEQYF. The DNA of the CDR3 is TGTGCCAGCAGACCCCCTAGCGGGATCTCCTACGAGCAGTACTTC.

V usage is TRBV9 and J usage is TRBJ2-3; TRBD1 might be the D (6 bases). The ends were cut back, 3 bases at V and 5 bases at J, with 10 bases in the middle. Germline CDR1 SGDLS, CDR2 YYNGEE. The length of the CDR3 is 13 residues. In nucleotides, the CDR3 is TGTGCCAGCAGCGCAACGACAGGAGATACGCAGTATTTT. It is translated as CASSATTGDTQYF. Complete variable domain (other parts from reference TRBV9 and TRBJ2-3): DSGVTQTPKHLITATGQRVTLRCSPRSGDLSVYWYQQSLDQGLQFLIQYYNGEERAKGNILERFSAQQFPDLHSELNLSSLELGDSALYFCASSATTGDTQYFGPGTRLTVL.

This clonotype occurred a few times. The V call is TRBV7-2, the J call TRBJ1-1; maybe TRBD1 (5 bases). V lost 6 bases, J lost 0 bases, and 17 bases lay in between. The CDR3 loop spans 16 amino acids. CDR1 is SGHTA, CDR2 FQGNSA, per germline. The CDR3 reads CASRQDTGTVNTEAFF. The DNA of the CDR3 is TGTGCCAGCAGACAAGACACCGGGACGGTGAACACTGAAGCTTTCTTT.

This clonotype was recorded at least ten times. This chain connects TRBV28 to TRBJ1-2; D ambiguous. This CDR3 region has 12 residues. Trimming removed 2 bases from V and 0 bases from J, with 1 base in between. Germline V CDR1 and CDR2: MDHEN, SYDVKM. The chain's CDR3 is CASSLANYGYTF. The DNA of the CDR3 is TGTGCCAGCAGTTTAGCTAACTATGGCTACACCTTC.

This clonotype was observed a handful of times. The V gene is TRBV5-1, the J gene TRBJ1-2; D not resolved. The germline gives CDR1 SGHRS, CDR2 YFSETQ. This CDR3 region has 15 residues. V was cut by 2 bases and J by 0 bases, with 11 bases left in between. The CDR3 DNA reads as TGCGCCAGCAGCTTTGACCACGGAGCTAACTATGGCTACACCTTC. As protein: CASSFDHGANYGYTF.

J is TRBJ1-4 and V is TRBV27, with D perhaps TRBD1 (5 bases). The V and J ends lost 6 bases and 10 bases respectively, with 18 bases between them. This CDR3 contains 14 residues. Germline CDR1 is MNHEY and CDR2 is SMNVEV (reference sequence). The CDR3 spells CASSHGTLGGKLFF. CDR3 DNA: TGTGCCAGCAGCCACGGGACCCTCGGGGGAAAACTGTTTTTT. The variable domain in full, completed from reference TRBV27 and TRBJ1-4, reads EAQVTQNPRYLITVTGKKLTVTCSQNMNHEYMSWYRQDPGLGLRQIYYSMNVEVTDKGDVPEGYKVSRKEKRNFPLILESPSPNQTSLYFCASSHGTLGGKLFFGSGTQLSVL.

This clonotype has just a few counts. The chain combines TRBV2 with TRBJ1-2; possibly TRBD1 for D (5 bases). This CDR3 comprises 14 residues. Trimming removed 3 bases at V and 6 bases at J, with 14 bases between. Germline loops: CDR1 SNHLY, CDR2 FYNNEI. As DNA, the CDR3 is TGTGCCAGCAGTGAGGGAAGGACAAACAATGGCTACACCTTC. Translating it yields CASSEGRTNNGYTF.

The V and J genes are TRBV20-1 and TRBJ2-1; the D gene is possibly TRBD2 (5 bases). This CDR3 is 15 amino acids long. The germline V gene encodes CDR1 DFQATT and CDR2 SNEGSKA (reference sequence). V gave up 6 bases and J gave up 5 bases, with 20 bases separating them. CDR3 amino acids: CSALGAGQGNNEQFF. In DNA form, the CDR3 reads TGCAGTGCCCTGGGAGCCGGGCAAGGTAACAATGAGCAGTTCTTC.

This clonotype was seen a few times. The chain is built from TRBV5-5 and TRBJ1-4; D is uncertain. V was trimmed by 0 bases and J by 5 bases, leaving 5 bases between them. The CDR3 is 13 amino acids. CDR1 and CDR2 from the germline V gene are SGHKS and YYEKEE (reference sequence). Here the CDR3 reads CASSLAVNEKLFF. DNA for the CDR3: TGTGCCAGCAGCTTGGCCGTGAATGAAAAACTGTTTTTT.

This clonotype was recorded a few times. V is TRBV5-1 and J is TRBJ1-2; D gene uncertain. The germline V gene encodes CDR1 SGHRS and CDR2 YFSETQ. CDR3 length: 13 residues. V lost 0 bases to trimming and J lost 8 bases, with 11 bases between them. The CDR3 nucleotides are TGCGCCAGCAGCTTGGAAGTGGCAAAAGGCTACACCTTC. Encoded protein: CASSLEVAKGYTF.

The table lists this clonotype with a few counts. The chain joins TRBV19 to TRBJ2-3; D possibly uses TRBD1 or TRBD2 (5 bases each). CDR3 length equals 16 residues. The germline gives CDR1 LNHDA, CDR2 SQIVND (reference sequence). V was pared by 7 bases and J by 8 bases, with 25 bases between. The CDR3 region is CASTWADGTPPGTQYF. CDR3 nucleotide sequence: TGTGCCAGTACCTGGGCGGACGGGACGCCACCGGGTACGCAGTATTTT.